This TCR beta chain was captured in a study of beta chain features in type 1 diabetes. Sequencing targeted expressed TCRB transcripts, as all isolated RNA had been reverse transcribed. Samples of naive, central memory and regulatory T cells yielded a mean of about 3.4 million reads. Libraries were prepared by immunoSEQ multiplex PCR; TCRdb keeps only in-frame clonotypes and omits some of them. The sample records about 370,000 clones, over 9% being singletons. This clone was picked up a small number of times. Its antigen is undetermined. Notes on the study in general: A PCR bias possibly favoring shorter templates would apply equally to patients and controls. Significant though moderate, a shortening of TCRB CDR3s appeared in all four CD4+ subsets of Type 1 diabetes patients.

This CDR3 is built from 14 residues. The J segment lost 5 bases and the V segment lost 4 bases, leaving 4 bases of the junction unmatched. CDR1 and CDR2 from the germline V gene are SGDLS and YYNGEE. Purity (above 98%) was reached by all sorted populations. Source material: central memory CD4+ T cells from blood. The receptor was derived from a man aged 25-40 years with type 1 diabetes. The chain links TRBV9 to TRBJ2-1; TRBD1 matches 9 bases. For the CDR3, the DNA is TGTGCCAGCAGCACAGGGGGCTGGGACAATGAGCAGTTCTTC. Amino acids: CASSTGGWDNEQFF.